The sequence of this TCR beta chain was determined in a study of T cells in Graves' hyperthyroidism and ophthalmopathy. RNA transcripts provided the source from which TCR beta CDR3 regions were amplified. TCR CDR3 regions were first amplified by RT-PCR with HTBI primers. TCRdb ran MiXCR on the multiplex PCR reads and lists one entry per CDR3 protein. The sample shows under 350,000 distinct CDR3 sequences, over 15% of them seen only once. Only a few counts were recorded for this clonotype. This CDR3 comprises 14 residues. The V gene's germline CDR1 is SNHLY and CDR2 FYNNEI. The V end lost 3 bases, the J end lost 4 bases, and 10 bases lay between the germline ends.

The chain uses TRBV2 and TRBJ1-5; D not resolved. The source is a woman between 45 and 65 years old with Graves' hyperthyroidism. Sequencing was carried out using blood. CDR3 sequence: CASSDWAGNQPQHF. CDR3 DNA: TGTGCCAGCAGTGATTGGGCGGGGAATCAGCCCCAGCATTTT.